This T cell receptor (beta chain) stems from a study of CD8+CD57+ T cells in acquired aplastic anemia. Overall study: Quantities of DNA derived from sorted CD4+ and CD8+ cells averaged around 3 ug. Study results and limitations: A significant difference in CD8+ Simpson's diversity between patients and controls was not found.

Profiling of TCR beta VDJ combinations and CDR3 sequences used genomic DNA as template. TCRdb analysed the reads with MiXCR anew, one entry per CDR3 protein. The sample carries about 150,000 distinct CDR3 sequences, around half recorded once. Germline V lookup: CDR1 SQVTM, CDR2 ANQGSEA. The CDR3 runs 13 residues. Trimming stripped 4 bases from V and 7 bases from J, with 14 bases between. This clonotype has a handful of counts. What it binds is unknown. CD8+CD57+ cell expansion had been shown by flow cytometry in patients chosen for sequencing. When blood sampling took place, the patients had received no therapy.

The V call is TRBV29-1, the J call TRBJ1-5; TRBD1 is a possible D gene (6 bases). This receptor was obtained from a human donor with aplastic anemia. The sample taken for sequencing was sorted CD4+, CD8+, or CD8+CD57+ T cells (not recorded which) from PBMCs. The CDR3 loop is CSVAAGVGQPQHF. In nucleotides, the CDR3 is TGCAGCGTTGCCGCAGGGGTGGGGCAGCCCCAGCATTTT.